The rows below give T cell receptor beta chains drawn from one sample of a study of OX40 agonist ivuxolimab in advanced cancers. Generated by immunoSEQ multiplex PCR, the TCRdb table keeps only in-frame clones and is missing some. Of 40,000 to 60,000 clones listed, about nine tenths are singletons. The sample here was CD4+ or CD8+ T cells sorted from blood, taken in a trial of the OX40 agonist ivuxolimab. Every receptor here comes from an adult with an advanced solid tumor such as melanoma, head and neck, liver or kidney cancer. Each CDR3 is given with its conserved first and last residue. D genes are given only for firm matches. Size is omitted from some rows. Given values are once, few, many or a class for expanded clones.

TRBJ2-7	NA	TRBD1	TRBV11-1	CASSSSGTGGASAYEQYF	TGTGCCAGCAGCTCCTCCGGGACAGGGGGCGCGTCAGCTTACGAGCAGTACTTC
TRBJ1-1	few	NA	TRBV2	CASKVDRNTEAFF	TGTGCCAGCAAGGTAGACAGAAACACTGAAGCTTTCTTT
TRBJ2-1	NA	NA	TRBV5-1	CASSRDGSSYNEQFF	TGCGCCAGCAGCCGGGATGGAAGCTCCTACAATGAGCAGTTCTTC
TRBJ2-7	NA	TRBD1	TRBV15	CATSEREKTGSYEQYF	TGTGCCACCAGCGAACGAGAAAAGACAGGGTCCTACGAGCAGTACTTC
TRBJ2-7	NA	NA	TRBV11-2	CASRSGFLLQYF	TGTGCCAGCAGATCGGGGTTCCTTCTCCAGTACTTC
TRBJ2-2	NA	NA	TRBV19	CASSPGGQANTGELFF	TGTGCCAGTAGTCCGGGGGGACAGGCGAACACCGGGGAGCTGTTTTTT
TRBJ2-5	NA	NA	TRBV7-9	CASSRLGAEETQYF	TGTGCCAGCAGCCGGCTAGGGGCCGAGGAGACCCAGTACTTC
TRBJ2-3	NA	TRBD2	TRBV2	CASSRTSGNTDTQYF	TGTGCCAGCAGCCGGACTAGCGGTAACACAGATACGCAGTATTTT
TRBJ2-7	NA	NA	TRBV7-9	CASSLVVSYEQYF	TGTGCCAGCAGCTTAGTCGTAAGCTACGAGCAGTACTTC
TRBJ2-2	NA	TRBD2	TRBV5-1	CASSSSGLAGPSTGELFF	TGCGCCAGCAGCTCGTCGGGACTAGCGGGTCCGTCCACCGGGGAGCTGTTTTTT
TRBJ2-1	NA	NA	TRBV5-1	CASSLRASNEQFF	TGCGCCAGCAGCTTGCGGGCCTCCAATGAGCAGTTCTTC
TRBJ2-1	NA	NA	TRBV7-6	CASSLVSGRNEQFF	TGTGCCAGCAGCTTAGTTTCAGGTCGGAATGAGCAGTTCTTC
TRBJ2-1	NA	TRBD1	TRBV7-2	CASSFRDRGSEQFF	TGTGCCAGCAGCTTCCGGGACAGGGGGTCTGAGCAGTTCTTC
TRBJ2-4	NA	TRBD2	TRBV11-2	CASSPRLGEGGNIQYF	TGTGCCAGCAGCCCGAGATTGGGGGAGGGCGGGAACATTCAGTACTTC
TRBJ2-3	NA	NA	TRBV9	CASSVGSLISTDTQYF	TGTGCCAGCAGCGTAGGCAGCCTGATTAGCACAGATACGCAGTATTTT
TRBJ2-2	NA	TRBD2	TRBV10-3	CALGTSLANTGELFF	TGTGCCTTAGGGACTAGCCTCGCGAACACCGGGGAGCTGTTTTTT
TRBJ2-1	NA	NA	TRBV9	CASSVPDSGEQFF	TGTGCCAGCAGCGTCCCGGACAGCGGGGAGCAGTTCTTC
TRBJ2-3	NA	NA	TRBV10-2	CASSDSASTDTQYF	TGCGCCAGCAGTGACAGCGCCTCCACAGATACGCAGTATTTT
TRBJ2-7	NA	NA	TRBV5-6	CASSLGWSSYEQYF	TGTGCCAGCAGCTTGGGGTGGTCCTCCTACGAGCAGTACTTC
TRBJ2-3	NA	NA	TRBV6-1	CASTVAGAGYTQYF	TGTGCCAGCACTGTTGCGGGGGCCGGATATACGCAGTATTTT
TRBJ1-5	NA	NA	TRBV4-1	CASSPEDSNQPQHF	TGCGCCAGCAGCCCCGAGGATAGCAATCAGCCCCAGCACTTT
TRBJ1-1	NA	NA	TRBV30	CAWSAPVLGVMNTEAFF	TGTGCCTGGAGTGCCCCGGTTTTAGGAGTTATGAACACTGAAGCTTTCTTT
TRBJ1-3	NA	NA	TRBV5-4	CASSQDPDSSGNTIYF	TGTGCCAGCAGCCAAGATCCGGATTCCTCTGGAAACACCATATATTTT
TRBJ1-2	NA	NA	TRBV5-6	CASSLGQLYGYTF	TGTGCCAGCAGCTTGGGACAGCTATATGGCTACACCTTC
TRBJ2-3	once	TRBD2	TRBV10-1	CASSDIETSHTDTQYF	TGCGCCAGCAGTGACATCGAGACTAGCCACACAGATACGCAGTATTTT
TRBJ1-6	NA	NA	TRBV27	CASSFSSYNSPLHF	TGTGCCAGCAGTTTCAGCTCCTATAATTCACCCCTCCACTTT
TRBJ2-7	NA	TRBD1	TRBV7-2	CASSLVNRGPYEQYF	TGTGCCAGCAGCTTAGTCAACAGGGGACCCTACGAGCAGTACTTC
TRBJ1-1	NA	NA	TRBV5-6	CASSLGPHGEAFF	TGTGCCAGCAGCTTGGGTCCACACGGTGAAGCTTTCTTT
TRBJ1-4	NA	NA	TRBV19	CASSIRDKNEKLFF	TGTGCCAGTAGTATAAGGGACAAGAATGAAAAACTGTTTTTT
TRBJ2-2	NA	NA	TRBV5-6	CASSWSSSGIPYTGELFF	TGTGCCAGCAGCTGGTCTTCCTCCGGGATACCTTACACCGGGGAGCTGTTTTTT
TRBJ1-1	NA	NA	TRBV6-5	CASRTLGLLNTEAFF	TGTGCCAGCAGAACATTGGGACTTCTGAACACTGAAGCTTTCTTT
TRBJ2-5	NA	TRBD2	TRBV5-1	CASSTSGFETQYF	TGCGCCAGCAGTACTAGCGGGTTTGAGACCCAGTACTTC
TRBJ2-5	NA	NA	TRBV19	CASSIVQSTRETQYF	TGTGCCAGTAGTATAGTACAGTCGACGCGGGAGACCCAGTACTTC
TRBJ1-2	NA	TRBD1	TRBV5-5	CASSAAGQAPTEDTF	TGTGCCAGCAGCGCTGCGGGACAGGCGCCGACTGAGGACACCTTC
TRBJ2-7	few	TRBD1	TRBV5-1	CASRGQGYEQYF	TGCGCCAGCAGAGGACAGGGATACGAGCAGTACTTC
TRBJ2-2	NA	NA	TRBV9	CASSVGWAGTGELFF	TGTGCCAGCAGCGTCGGATGGGCGGGCACCGGGGAGCTGTTTTTT
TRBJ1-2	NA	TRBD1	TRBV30	CAWSYSGTGVSYGYTF	TGTGCCTGGAGTTATTCGGGGACAGGGGTAAGCTATGGCTACACCTTC
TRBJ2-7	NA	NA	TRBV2	CASSNYEQYF	TGTGCCAGCAGTAACTACGAGCAGTACTTC
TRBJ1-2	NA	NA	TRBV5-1	CASRPNSGTPINYGYTF	TGCGCCAGCAGGCCAAACTCCGGGACACCAATAAACTATGGCTACACCTTC
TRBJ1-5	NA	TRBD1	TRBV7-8	CASSPGQGARGDQPQHF	TGTGCCAGCAGCCCCGGACAGGGGGCAAGGGGTGATCAGCCCCAGCATTTT
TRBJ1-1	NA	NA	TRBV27	CASSSTGTEAFF	TGTGCCAGCAGTTCGACAGGAACTGAAGCTTTCTTT
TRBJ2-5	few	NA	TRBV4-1	CASSQDGTGPETQYF	TGCGCCAGCAGCCAAGATGGCACGGGGCCAGAGACCCAGTACTTC
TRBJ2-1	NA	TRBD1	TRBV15	CATSSGGQGKNEQFF	TGTGCCACCAGTTCGGGGGGACAGGGGAAAAATGAGCAGTTCTTC
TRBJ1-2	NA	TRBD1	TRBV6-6	CASSYQGDGGYTF	TGTGCCAGCAGTTATCAGGGGGACGGCGGCTACACCTTC
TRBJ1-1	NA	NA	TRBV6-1	CASNPTGTTEAFF	TGTGCCAGCAATCCCACCGGGACCACTGAAGCTTTCTTT
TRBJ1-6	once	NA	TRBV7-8	CASSLGSGENSPLHF	TGTGCCAGCAGCTTAGGGTCAGGGGAAAACTCACCCCTCCACTTT
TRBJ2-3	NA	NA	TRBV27	CASSFPLGTQYF	TGTGCCAGCAGTTTTCCCCTGGGGACGCAGTATTTT
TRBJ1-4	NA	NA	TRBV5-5	CASSFRDQLFF	TGTGCCAGCAGCTTCCGGGACCAACTGTTTTTT
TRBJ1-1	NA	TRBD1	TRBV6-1	CASSEGTGRTEAFF	TGTGCCAGCAGTGAAGGGACAGGGCGGACTGAAGCTTTCTTT
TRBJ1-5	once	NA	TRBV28	CASSFPQGGNQPQHF	TGTGCCAGCAGTTTCCCACAAGGGGGCAATCAGCCCCAGCATTTT
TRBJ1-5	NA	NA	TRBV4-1	CASSQPLLDVSNQPQHF	TGCGCCAGCAGCCAACCCCTCCTGGATGTGAGCAATCAGCCCCAGCATTTT
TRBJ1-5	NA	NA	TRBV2	CASSVQVTQPQHF	TGTGCCAGCAGTGTCCAAGTCACCCAGCCCCAGCATTTT
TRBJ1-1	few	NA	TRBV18	CASSRPNTEAFF	TGTGCCAGCTCACGGCCGAACACTGAAGCTTTCTTT
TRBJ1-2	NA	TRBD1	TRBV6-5	CASSETTGVRGYTF	TGTGCCAGCAGTGAAACGACAGGGGTGCGAGGCTACACCTTC
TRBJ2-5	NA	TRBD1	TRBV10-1	CASSPGQTQETQYF	TGCGCCAGCAGCCCGGGACAGACGCAAGAGACCCAGTACTTC
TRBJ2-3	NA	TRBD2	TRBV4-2	CASSQLAALTDTQYF	TGTGCCAGCAGCCAACTAGCGGCTCTCACAGATACGCAGTATTTT
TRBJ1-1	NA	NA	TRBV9	CASSDGRRQGTEAFF	TGTGCCAGCAGCGATGGGAGGCGGCAGGGGACTGAAGCTTTCTTT
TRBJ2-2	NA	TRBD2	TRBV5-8	CASSLDGLAGTTGELFF	TGTGCCAGCAGCTTGGATGGACTAGCGGGAACCACCGGGGAGCTGTTTTTT
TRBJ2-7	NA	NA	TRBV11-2	CASSLAGYEQYF	TGTGCCAGCAGCTTAGCGGGCTACGAGCAGTACTTC
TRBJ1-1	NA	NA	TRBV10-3	CAISESAARLSTEAFF	TGTGCCATCAGTGAGTCGGCAGCCCGACTATCCACTGAAGCTTTCTTT